What follows describes a single TCR beta chain. Judged by its sample share, this clonotype qualifies as medium-sized (0.01 to 0.1%). Its antigen remains unidentified. Per-base qualities were not stored, and no clone one base away is much larger. This specimen comes from a study. The instrument was an Illumina MiSeq. TCRdb reprocessed the public reads (quality trimming at Q25 with fastp, clone calling with MiXCR) and kept in-frame beta chains. Every entry covers one CDR3 protein and lists the most common genes and DNA from its rows. The sample table lists over 1,500 distinct CDR3 sequences, 6.5% to 9% of them with a count of one. 9.5% to 15% of the sample belongs to the ten largest clones. This clonotype was obtained from a human donor with rheumatoid arthritis. The sequenced material came from CD4+ T cells from peripheral blood.

The encoded CDR3 is CSAPYGNSGNTIYF. The DNA sequence is TGCAGTGCCCCGTACGGTAACTCTGGAAACACCATATATTTT. The rearranged chain carries TRBV20-1 and TRBJ1-3; the D gene is unclear. The germline V gene (reference sequence) supplies CDR1 DFQATT and CDR2 SNEGSKA. Relative to germline, V is 6 bases shorter and J is 0 bases shorter, with 12 bases between their ends. The CDR3 holds 14 amino acids from the cysteine to the phenylalanine. The only DNA kept is the CDR3, 42 bases in frame from the first base.